The 15 T cell receptor beta chains below all came from one sample that was sequenced in a study of blood T cell repertoires in COVID-19. Assay used: immunoSEQ multiplex PCR; TCRdb lists only in-frame clones, some missing. The sample contains about 370,000 clones, more than 85% of which appear only once. Sample: PBMCs or T cells enriched from blood (not recorded which). These receptors were collected from a woman aged 40-49 years who had been exposed to COVID-19.

This sequence joins TRBV29-1 and TRBJ2-3, with D perhaps TRBD2 (6 bases). V was shortened by 6 bases and J by 0 bases, with 10 bases between the two germline ends. The CDR3 is made up of 13 amino acids. Per the germline V gene, CDR1 is SQVTM and CDR2 is ANQGSEA. CDR3 residues: CSVPGESTDTQYF. CDR3 DNA sequence: TGCAGCGTACCGGGGGAAAGCACAGATACGCAGTATTTT.

This clone was counted between two and nine times. The same CDR3 can be traced to other DNA sequences in this sample. V is TRBV12-3 or TRBV12-4 and J is TRBJ2-7, with D possibly TRBD2 on 5 matching bases. The CDR3 consists of 13 residues. V lost 3 bases and J lost 2, with 8 bases in between. CDR3 region: CASSLSGAYEQYF. DNA of the CDR3: TGTGCCAGCAGTTTGAGCGGAGCCTACGAGCAGTACTTC.

The rearrangement links TRBV18 to TRBJ2-1; TRBD1 aligns across 9 bases. The CDR3 length is 15 residues. Looked up from germline, CDR1 is KGHSH and CDR2 is LQKENI. V shed 6 bases and J 3 bases; nucleotides not matched to a gene: 6. The chain's CDR3 is CASSRAGQGYNEQFF. The CDR3, as DNA: TGTGCCAGCTCCCGGGCGGGACAGGGCTACAATGAGCAGTTCTTC.

The rearrangement uses TRBV27 and TRBJ2-2, with a possible D match to TRBD2 (6 bases). This CDR3 spans 16 amino acids. The V end lost 1 base, the J end lost 0 bases, and 9 bases lay between the germline ends. Germline CDR1 reads MNHEY; CDR2 reads SMNVEV (reference sequence). This CDR3 is CASSLFGLSNTGELFF. CDR3 nucleotides: TGTGCCAGCAGTTTATTCGGACTATCGAACACCGGGGAGCTGTTTTTT.

This sequence joins TRBV7-8 and TRBJ2-2, with a tentative D call TRBD1 (6 bases). Per the germline V gene, CDR1 is SGHVS and CDR2 is FQNEAQ. The V and J ends lost 5 bases and 3 bases respectively, with 19 bases between them. CDR3 size: 17 residues. The CDR3 DNA reads TGTGCCAGCAGCAGACGCCGGAAAGGGGGTGACACCGGGGAGCTGTTTTTT. It yields the protein CASSRRRKGGDTGELFF.

The gene calls are TRBV11-3 and TRBJ2-1, with 8 bases matching TRBD2. Per germline, CDR1 SGHNT and CDR2 YENEEA. The CDR3 has 14 residues. With V trimmed by 4 bases and J by 6 bases, 5 bases remained unmatched. The CDR3 protein is CASSSSGLVNEQFF. CDR3 nucleotide sequence: TGTGCCAGCAGCTCTTCGGGACTAGTCAATGAGCAGTTCTTC.

This chain joins TRBV5-1 and TRBJ1-1, with a possible D match to TRBD1 (6 bases). Germline assignment: CDR1 SGHRS and CDR2 YFSETQ. V lost 2 bases, J lost 1 base, and 15 bases lay in between. This CDR3 comprises 16 residues. CDR3 loop: CASSFSEGVPNTEAFF. CDR3 in DNA: TGCGCCAGCAGCTTCAGTGAGGGGGTTCCGAACACTGAAGCTTTCTTT.

This clone was found once. This sequence joins TRBV5-8 and TRBJ2-3; tentative D call: TRBD1 (7 bases). The CDR3 extends over 14 amino acids. V gave up 4 bases and J gave up 4 bases, with 13 bases separating them. Per the germline V gene, CDR1 is SGHTS and CDR2 is YDEGEE. Written as DNA, the CDR3 is TGTGCCAGCAGCGCGGGACAGCTCGCAGATACGCAGTATTTT. The encoded protein is CASSAGQLADTQYF.

J is TRBJ2-3 and V is TRBV2, with 7 nucleotides matching TRBD1. This CDR3 spans 11 amino acids. The J segment lost 10 bases and the V segment lost 4 bases, leaving 2 bases of the junction unmatched. The germline V gene has CDR1 SNHLY and CDR2 FYNNEI. CDR3 residues: CASSVTGPQYF. The CDR3 nucleotides are TGTGCCAGCAGTGTGACAGGGCCGCAGTATTTT.

The chain combines TRBV11-2 with TRBJ1-1, with D perhaps matching TRBD1 (5 bases). From germline, CDR1 is SGHAT and CDR2 FQNNGV. The V gene lost 8 bases and the J gene lost 4 bases, with 11 bases spanning the gap. CDR3 length: 12 amino acids. CDR3 sequence: CASGAASTEAFF. CDR3 coding DNA: TGTGCCAGCGGGGCTGCTAGCACTGAAGCTTTCTTT.

V and J are TRBV9 and TRBJ1-5; D might be TRBD1 (5 bases). This CDR3 comprises 14 residues. Trimming pared 3 bases from V and 0 bases from J, leaving 7 bases between. Germline V gene data show CDR1 as SGDLS and CDR2 as YYNGEE. The chain's CDR3 is CASSAQASNQPQHF. The CDR3 bases are TGTGCCAGCAGCGCACAGGCTAGCAATCAGCCCCAGCATTTT.

This clone was recorded once. The genes are TRBV6-2 or TRBV6-3 and TRBJ1-1; 8 bases agree with TRBD1. From germline, CDR1 is MNHEY and CDR2 SVGEGT. CDR3 length: 15 amino acids. Unmatched junction bases numbered 13, after V lost 3 bases and J lost 10 bases. Here the CDR3 DNA reads TGTGCCAGCAGTTATATACGGCAGGGGGCTAATGTAGCTTTCTTT. Its translation is CASSYIRQGANVAFF.

The genes are TRBV9 and TRBJ2-3; 9 bases are shared with TRBD2. Germline-derived CDR1 and CDR2 are SGDLS and YYNGEE. The CDR3 runs 17 residues. Losses at the gene ends were 1 base for V and 5 bases for J; bases not matched to a gene: 11. The CDR3: CASSVSVAGGHGDTQYF. CDR3 bases: TGTGCCAGCAGCGTATCCGTTGCGGGGGGGCATGGAGATACGCAGTATTTT. Drawing the rest from reference TRBV9 and TRBJ2-3, the complete variable domain is DSGVTQTPKHLITATGQRVTLRCSPRSGDLSVYWYQQSLDQGLQFLIQYYNGEERAKGNILERFSAQQFPDLHSELNLSSLELGDSALYFCASSVSVAGGHGDTQYFGPGTRLTVL.

The count of this clone is one. The chain joins TRBV19 to TRBJ1-2, with D possibly being TRBD1 (6 bases). CDR3 length: 12 amino acids. The germline V and J ends were trimmed by 5 bases and 3 bases, with 7 bases remaining between them. CDR1 and CDR2 (germline): LNHDA, SQIVND (reference sequence). The CDR3 nucleotides are TGTGCCAGTAGTGGGGGCCACTATGGCTACACCTTC. Translating it yields CASSGGHYGYTF.

The gene calls are TRBV11-2 and TRBJ2-5; D is possibly TRBD2 (6 bases). Trimming stripped 3 bases from V and 1 base from J, with 12 bases between. The CDR3 contains 15 residues. Per the germline V gene, CDR1 is SGHAT and CDR2 is FQNNGV. CDR3 amino acids: CASSLGGKFQETQYF. In DNA, the CDR3 is TGTGCCAGCAGCTTGGGAGGAAAATTCCAAGAGACCCAGTACTTC.